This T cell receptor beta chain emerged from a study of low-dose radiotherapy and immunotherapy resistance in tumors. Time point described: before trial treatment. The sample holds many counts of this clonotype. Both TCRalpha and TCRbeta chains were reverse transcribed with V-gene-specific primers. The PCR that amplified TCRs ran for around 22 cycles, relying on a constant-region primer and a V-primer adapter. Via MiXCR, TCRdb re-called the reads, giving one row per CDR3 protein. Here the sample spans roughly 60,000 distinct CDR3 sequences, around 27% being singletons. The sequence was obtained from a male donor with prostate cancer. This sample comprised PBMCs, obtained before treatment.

The CDR3 bases are TGCAGCGTTGGTGTGTCTAGCACAGATACGCAGTATTTT. It codes for CSVGVSSTDTQYF. J is TRBJ2-3 and V is TRBV29-1, with D unclear. Trimming cost V 4 bases and J 0 bases, with 8 bases left between them. The germline V gene has CDR1 SQVTM and CDR2 ANQGSEA. The CDR3 covers 13 residues.